The 8 T cell receptor beta chains listed next were all sequenced from one sample in a study of blood T cells in healthy people across ages. A sample-barcoded 5' primer and a J-beta primer mix were used in a second PCR of roughly 7 to 11 cycles. TCRdb analysed the 5' RACE reads with MiXCR anew, one entry per CDR3 protein. Of under 2 million distinct CDR3 sequences detected, roughly a third appear once; the ten largest clones hold around 10%. The source material was blood. The origin of the receptors is a woman aged 25 to 39 in good health.

This clonotype showed up just a few times. J is TRBJ1-5 and V is TRBV20-1; 10 nucleotides line up with TRBD1. CDR3 size: 14 residues. Looked up from germline, CDR1 is DFQATT and CDR2 is SNEGSKA (reference sequence). J lost 3 bases, V lost 5 bases, and 4 bases had no gene match. The CDR3 DNA reads TGCAGTGCTCGCGGGACAGGGGACAATCAGCCCCAGCATTTT. It is translated as CSARGTGDNQPQHF.

This clonotype has more than one count but fewer than ten. CDR3 nucleotides: TGTGCCAGCAGCGTAGGACTAGCGGCGGACAATGAGCAGTTCTTC. Translated: CASSVGLAADNEQFF. The V gene is TRBV9, the J gene TRBJ2-1, with 9 bases that match TRBD2. CDR1 and CDR2 from the germline V gene are SGDLS and YYNGEE. V shed 0 bases, J shed 5 bases, and the junction held 3 bases outside the gene matches. The CDR3 is 15 amino acids. Variable domain in full (rest from reference TRBV9 and TRBJ2-1): DSGVTQTPKHLITATGQRVTLRCSPRSGDLSVYWYQQSLDQGLQFLIQYYNGEERAKGNILERFSAQQFPDLHSELNLSSLELGDSALYFCASSVGLAADNEQFFGPGTRLTVL.

The chain combines TRBV5-5 with TRBJ2-1; TRBD1 matches 11 bases. Trimming at V came to 3 bases and at J to 6 bases, leaving 2 bases not matched to a gene. CDR1 is SGHKS and CDR2 is YYEKEE in the germline V gene (reference sequence). This CDR3 comprises 14 residues. CDR3 bases: TGTGCCAGCAGCTCCGGGACAGGGGGCAATGAGCAGTTCTTC. Residues: CASSSGTGGNEQFF.

The chain joins TRBV3-1 to TRBJ1-1; tentative D call: TRBD1 (5 bases). Germline CDR1 LGHDT, CDR2 YNNKEL (reference sequence). The CDR3 is 14 residues long. V lost 7 bases, J lost 2 bases, and 14 bases lay in between. CDR3 sequence reads: CASNHHGGNTEAFF. The CDR3 DNA sequence: TGTGCCAGCAACCATCATGGGGGAAACACTGAAGCTTTCTTT.

The chain links TRBV11-2 to TRBJ1-6; D call uncertain. This CDR3 region has 13 residues. Trimming took 0 bases from V and 10 from J, leaving 7 bases between them. In germline, CDR1 is SGHAT, CDR2 FQNNGV. The DNA of the CDR3 is TGTGCCAGCAGCTTAGACCCACAATCACCCCTCCACTTT. Protein product: CASSLDPQSPLHF.

The genes are TRBV7-9 and TRBJ1-5; 8 bases are shared with TRBD1. The junction had 8 bases not matched to a gene; V was cut back by 1 base and J by 9 bases. Germline CDR1 SEHNR, CDR2 FQNEAQ (reference sequence). The CDR3 sequence is 15 residues long. CDR3 bases: TGTGCCAGCAGCTTAGGTGACAGGGGCATGGGGCCCCAGCATTTT. This codes for CASSLGDRGMGPQHF.

This clonotype appeared a few times. The chain's CDR3 is CASSQRSGLAGTGEQFF. The DNA of the CDR3 is TGCGCCAGCAGCCAAAGATCGGGCCTAGCGGGGACCGGGGAGCAGTTCTTC. The chain recombines TRBV4-1 with TRBJ2-1, with 9 bases matching TRBD2. The germline V gene has CDR1 MGHRA and CDR2 YSYEKL. CDR3 length equals 17 residues. Trimming at V came to 2 bases and at J to 10 bases, leaving 15 bases not matched to a gene.

This sequence joins TRBV12-3 or TRBV12-4 and TRBJ2-3; 8 bases are a match to TRBD2. J gave up 0 bases and V 2 bases, and 10 bases lay outside the gene matches. The length of the CDR3 is 18 residues. This CDR3 reads CASSLRRGERASTDTQYF. The CDR3 nucleotides are TGTGCCAGCAGTTTACGGCGGGGGGAACGTGCGAGCACAGATACGCAGTATTTT.